This T cell receptor (beta chain) emerged from a study of T cell responses to AZD1222 COVID-19 vaccine. Study results and limitations: The number of AZD1222 recipients seropositive at baseline was only six.

The assay was immunoSEQ multiplex PCR, and TCRdb's table has in-frame clones only and misses some. The data hold around 150,000 clones, with roughly nine tenths observed a single time. Regarding this clone: The target antigen is unknown.

The length of the CDR3 is 14 residues. Trimming removed 5 bases from V and 5 bases from J; junction bases left unmatched: 5. Germline CDR1 SEHNR, CDR2 FQNEAQ (reference sequence). Sequenced material: peripheral blood, taken 28 days after the second AZD1222 dose. The chain combines TRBV7-9 with TRBJ2-2; 7 bases match TRBD2. The origin of this receptor is an adult who received the AZD1222 COVID-19 vaccine. DNA of the CDR3: TGTGCCAGCAGCAGAGGGAGGGGTACCGGGGAGCTGTTTTTT. This translates into CASSRGRGTGELFF.